The subject of this entry is one T cell receptor (beta chain). The antigen remains unidentified. The data derive from a study of blood T cells in healthy people across ages. Study-wide findings and caveats: The study found more naive CD4+ cells and higher diversity in long-lived than aged donors. The recorded TCR beta diversity per million T cells decreased in a roughly linear manner with age.

A sample-barcoded 5' primer and a J-beta primer mix were used in a second PCR of about 6 to 12 cycles. A 12-random-nucleotide template-switch adaptor tagged each cDNA molecule. TCRdb re-derived calls from the 5' RACE reads in MiXCR, one entry per CDR3 protein. The sample has over 600,000 distinct CDR3 sequences; roughly three fifths are singletons. The receptor was derived from a man aged 35 to 55 in good health. The specimen sequenced was blood.

The CDR3 DNA reads TGCAGCGCCACTAGCTCCCTGCAGTTCTTC. Protein product: CSATSSLQFF. This rearrangement joins TRBV29-1 to TRBJ2-1; a weak D match, TRBD2 (6 bases). Trimming removed 7 bases at V and 12 bases at J, with 13 bases between. The CDR3 covers 10 residues. Looked up from germline, CDR1 is SQVTM and CDR2 is ANQGSEA.